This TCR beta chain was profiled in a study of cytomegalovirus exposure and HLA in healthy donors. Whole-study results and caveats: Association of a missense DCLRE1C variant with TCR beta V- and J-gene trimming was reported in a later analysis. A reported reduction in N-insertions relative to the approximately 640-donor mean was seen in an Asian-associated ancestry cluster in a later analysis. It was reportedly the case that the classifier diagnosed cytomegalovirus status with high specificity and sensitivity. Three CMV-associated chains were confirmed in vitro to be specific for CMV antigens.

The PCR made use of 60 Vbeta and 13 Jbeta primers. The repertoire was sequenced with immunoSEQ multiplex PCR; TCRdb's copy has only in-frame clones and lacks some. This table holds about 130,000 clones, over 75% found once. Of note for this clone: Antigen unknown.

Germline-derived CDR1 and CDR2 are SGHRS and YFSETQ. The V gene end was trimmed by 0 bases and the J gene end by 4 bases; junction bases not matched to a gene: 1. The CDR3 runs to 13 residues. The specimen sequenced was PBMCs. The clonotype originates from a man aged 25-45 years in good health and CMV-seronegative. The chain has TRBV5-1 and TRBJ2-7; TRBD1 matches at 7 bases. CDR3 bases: TGCGCCAGCAGCTTGGCGGGACAGTACGAGCAGTACTTC. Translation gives CASSLAGQYEQYF.